This TCR beta chain was obtained from a study of T cells after yellow fever vaccination. There are 15 residues in the CDR3. In germline, CDR1 is SGHRS, CDR2 YFSETQ. Between the trimmed V and J ends, which lost 4 bases and 4 bases, there was a span of 17 bases. TCRdb re-called the 5' RACE reads through MiXCR, storing one row per CDR3 protein. The table has about 580,000 distinct CDR3 sequences, roughly a sixth seen once. Findings and caveats of the study: Post-booster reappearance was seen for most primary-vaccination clones (roughly 96% CD4, roughly 91% CD8).

This clonotype occurred a few times. The antigen remains undetermined. The clonotype comes from a man aged 18 to 29 who received the YFV17D yellow fever vaccine. Sequences were derived from PBMCs, sampled 5 days after the first yellow fever vaccination. This chain uses TRBV5-1 with TRBJ1-1; D remains unclear. CDR3 region: CASSGQTPRGTEAFF. DNA of the CDR3: TGCGCCAGCAGCGGCCAAACCCCGCGAGGCACTGAAGCTTTCTTT.